Listed below are T cell receptor beta chains from one sample, sequenced in a study of blood T cell repertoires in COVID-19. Only in-frame clones appear in the TCRdb table, and some are missing; sequencing was by immunoSEQ multiplex PCR. The table shows 100,000 to 150,000 clones, with around 82% occurring only once. The sequenced sample consisted of peripheral blood. These receptor sequences come from a man aged 55 to 70 with acute or convalescent COVID-19. The CDR3 runs from the conserved cysteine through the conserved F or W. The size entry is marked missing in some rows and otherwise reads once, few, many or a size class.

>-|TRBV19|TRBJ2-3
CASSPRDRSGRTQYF
>-|TRBV2|TRBJ1-5
CASRTGANRNQPQHF
>-|TRBV30|TRBJ1-6
CAWSVGPGSYNSPLHF
>-|TRBV27|TRBJ2-7
CASSPRTGTSYEQYF
>once|TRBV28|TRBJ1-5
CASSFGGTYNQPQHF
>once|TRBV2|TRBJ1-3
CASSATGGGSGNTIYF
>-|TRBV6-1|TRBJ1-6
CASSDVSEESPLHF
>-|TRBV5-1|TRBJ1-3
CASSLDDRPLSGNTIYF
>-|TRBV11-2|TRBJ1-2
CASGTFRGKRGGYTF
>-|TRBV7-2|TRBJ2-1
CASSGGTSRYNEQFF
>-|TRBV9|TRBJ2-7
CASSVGTSRGEQYF
>-|TRBV6-5|TRBJ1-1
CASSLPGGLGTEAFF
>-|TRBV5-1|TRBJ2-7
CASSLERDYEQYF
>-|TRBV24-1|TRBJ2-1
CATSDLSGRAGEQFF
>-|TRBV5-1|TRBJ2-7
CASSHYGLVPYEQYF
>-|TRBV19|TRBJ2-2
CASSIDRGYTGELFF
>once|TRBV19|TRBJ1-5
CASSIRQYNQPQHF
>once|TRBV18|TRBJ1-2
CASSRTGGSANYGYTF
>-|TRBV9|TRBJ1-1
CASSVTGENTEAFF
>-|TRBV13|TRBJ1-1
CASSSPTTRNTEAFF
>-|TRBV6-5|TRBJ2-6
CASSYGQTGANVLTF
>few|TRBV11-3|TRBJ1-3
CASSQNSGNTIYF
>-|TRBV5-1|TRBJ1-1
CASSPGQSLNTEAFF
>-|TRBV10-1|TRBJ2-3
CASSPGQGSKETQYF
>once|TRBV4-1|TRBJ2-7
CASSPRTGVEQYF
>-|TRBV6-5|TRBJ1-2
CASSSTGIGYTF
>-|TRBV5-5|TRBJ2-7
CASSPLRTSGSYEQYF
>many|TRBV10-2|TRBJ2-7
CASSWTSGRGEQYF
>-|TRBV6-5|TRBJ2-4
CASSSGTSEGNIQYF
>-|TRBV29-1|TRBJ1-2
CSVNSEQGDGYTF
>-|TRBV25-1|TRBJ2-7
CASSEVAGFYEQYF
>-|TRBV9|TRBJ1-2
CASRGVHYGYTF
>-|TRBV30|TRBJ2-3
CAWSVPGGGSSDTQYF
>-|TRBV5-1|TRBJ2-7
CASSKEEGSYEQYF
>-|TRBV24-1|TRBJ1-2
CATSDPDREGPYGYTF
>-|TRBV9|TRBJ2-7
CASSVADNRVQYF
>-|TRBV30|TRBJ1-6
CAWRNEDHSPLHF
>-|TRBV5-1|TRBJ1-2
CASSPRTGNHYGYTF
>few|TRBV27|TRBJ1-2
CASSSSPTVWGYGYTF
>-|TRBV5-1|TRBJ1-6
CASSFGQGNSPLHF
>once|TRBV6-1|TRBJ2-7
CASSEGLGPGIYEQYF
>-|TRBV5-6|TRBJ2-1
CASSFWSSYNEQFF
>-|TRBV19|TRBJ2-2
CASSIATGPDTGGELFF
>-|TRBV6-6|TRBJ2-3
CASSRTRDRTTDTQYF
>few|TRBV3-1/TRBV3-2|TRBJ2-1
CASSQGRGYNEQFF
>-|TRBV11-3|TRBJ2-1
CASSHGLAGVPNEQFF
>once|TRBV27|TRBJ1-6
CASSLQGHNSPLHF